This T cell receptor (beta chain) originates from a study of Ad26.COV2.S vaccination and SARS-CoV-2 variants (dated by TCRdb to the early 2020s). Regarding the study in general: Vaccine-arm donors came from COV1001, a multicentre, randomized, double-blind, placebo-controlled phase I-IIa trial of Ad26.COV2.S in healthy adults. Ad26.COV2.S was administered intramuscularly at 5 x 10^10 or 1 x 10^11 viral particles, either as a single shot or as two shots given 56 days apart. The specificity and breadth of SARS-CoV-2-reactive T cell receptors after Ad26.COV2.S vaccination were assessed by TCRbeta repertoire sequencing. A total of some 30 samples were included in the TCR-sequenced set, comprising roughly 20 Ad26.COV2.S vaccine recipients, 5 placebo recipients and 8 SARS-CoV-2 convalescent individuals. Participants in the trial were split at random into five groups of five each, receiving low-dose or high-dose Ad26.COV2.S once or twice, or else placebo on both occasions. Investigators remained blinded to trial group allocation during experiments and outcome assessment. Broad study findings and their caveats: It was noted by the authors that total T cell responses may have been underestimated by the TCR breadth and depth analyses. Substantial breadth of spike-specific CD8+ and CD4+ T cell responses was reported after vaccination. The study lacked the statistical power to compare responses across vaccine doses or regimens. Compared with placebo recipients, Ad26.COV2.S recipients showed higher spike-specific TCR breadth (P = 0.0014). Vaccine and placebo recipients had comparable non-spike TCR breadth, which fits with the vaccine containing only spike.

The CDR3, cysteine through phenylalanine, is 14 amino acids long. Left in the record is the CDR3 DNA by itself, 42 bases read in frame from the first base. V is shortened by 2 bases, J by 4 bases, and the region joining them spans 12 bases. Reading the germline V gene (reference sequence) gives CDR1 SGHKS and CDR2 YYEKEE. Worth noting for this clone: Its recognized antigen is unknown. Base qualities are missing; no much larger clone stands one base away.

The immunoSEQ Assay was used to sequence TCRbeta CDR3 regions. After extraction, genomic DNA underwent amplification by bias-controlled multiplex PCR, followed by high-throughput sequencing. Per the original workflow: To quantify the absolute abundance of every unique TCRbeta CDR3 region, sequences were collapsed and filtered. T cell fraction was estimated by normalizing TCRbeta template counts to usable DNA, which was measured by amplifying reference genes present in all nucleated cells. Repertoire TCRs were annotated as SARS-CoV-2-specific by exact matching of V gene, CDR3 amino acid sequence and J gene to a known reactive TCR set. The reference SARS-CoV-2 TCR set was derived from MIRA and filtered for enrichment in COVID-19-positive ImmuneCODE repertoires, a step that removed public or cross-reactive TCRs. Based on the MIRA antigens, annotated TCRs were further analysed at the level of specific ORF or position within ORF. Depth was the summed frequency of annotated unique rearrangements, while breadth was defined as annotated unique rearrangements over total unique productive rearrangements. TCR breadth was compared between groups using two-sided Wilcoxon rank-sum tests. TCRdb holds this immuneACCESS table with in-frame rearrangements only. Some clones are missing; in checked studies, unresolved V genes explain under half, and the rest has no known cause. The V and J calls and clone size are taken from that table; D and trimming were inferred from the DNA. For this sample there are 300,000 to 400,000 clones; roughly 87% appear just once. The top ten clones comprise around 3.7% of the sample.

The treatment or condition label here, explained by the study, means: 15 to 20 received Ad26.COV2.S at low or high dose, single or two shots; about 5 received placebo; per-sample allocation not given. For vaccine and placebo recipients, repertoires were sequenced using samples collected on day 63 after the first injection. Cohort 1b enrolled about two dozen adults aged 18-55 years at a single site in Boston, USA, between 29 July and 7 August 2020. Ad26.COV2.S consisted of a replication-incompetent adenovirus type 26 vector by which a prefusion-stabilized SARS-CoV-2 spike protein from the original Wuhan strain was expressed.

This TCR was sampled from a person between 18 and 65 years old who received the Ad26.COV2.S COVID-19 vaccine or a placebo. The source material was peripheral blood, sampled in a trial of Ad26.COV2.S vaccine versus placebo. The V gene is TRBV5-5 and the J gene is TRBJ1-1, and TRBD1 may be the D gene, going by 6 matching bases. The DNA sequence reads TGTGCCAGCAGCTTAGAAGGACAGCTCACTGAAGCTTTCTTT. This translates into CASSLEGQLTEAFF.